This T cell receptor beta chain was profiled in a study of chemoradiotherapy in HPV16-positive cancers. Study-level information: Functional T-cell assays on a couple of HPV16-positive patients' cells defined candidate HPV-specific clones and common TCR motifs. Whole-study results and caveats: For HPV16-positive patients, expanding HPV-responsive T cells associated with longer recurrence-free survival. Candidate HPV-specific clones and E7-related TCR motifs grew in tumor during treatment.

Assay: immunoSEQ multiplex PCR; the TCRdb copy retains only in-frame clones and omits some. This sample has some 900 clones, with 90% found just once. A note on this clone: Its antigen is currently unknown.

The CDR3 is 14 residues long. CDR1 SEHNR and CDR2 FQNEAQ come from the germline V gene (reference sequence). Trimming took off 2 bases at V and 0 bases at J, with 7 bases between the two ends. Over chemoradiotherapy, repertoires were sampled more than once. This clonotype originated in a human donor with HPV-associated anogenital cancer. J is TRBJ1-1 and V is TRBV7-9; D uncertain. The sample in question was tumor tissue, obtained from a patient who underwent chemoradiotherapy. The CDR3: CASSLHQMNTEAFF. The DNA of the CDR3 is TGTGCCAGCAGCTTACATCAAATGAACACTGAAGCTTTCTTT.